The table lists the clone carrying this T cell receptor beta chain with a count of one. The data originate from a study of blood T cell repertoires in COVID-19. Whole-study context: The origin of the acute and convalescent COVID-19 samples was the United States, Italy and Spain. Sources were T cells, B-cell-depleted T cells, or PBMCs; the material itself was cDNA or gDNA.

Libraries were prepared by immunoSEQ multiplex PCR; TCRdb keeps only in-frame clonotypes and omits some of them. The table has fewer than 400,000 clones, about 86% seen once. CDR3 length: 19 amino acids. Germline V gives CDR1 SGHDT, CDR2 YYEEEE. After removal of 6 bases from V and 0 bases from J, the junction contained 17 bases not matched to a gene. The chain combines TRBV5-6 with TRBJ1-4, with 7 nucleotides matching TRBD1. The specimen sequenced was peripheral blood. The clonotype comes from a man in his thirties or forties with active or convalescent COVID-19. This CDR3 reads CASTHGGDRHLATNEKLFF. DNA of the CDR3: TGTGCCAGCACTCACGGCGGGGACAGACACCTTGCAACTAATGAAAAACTGTTTTTT.